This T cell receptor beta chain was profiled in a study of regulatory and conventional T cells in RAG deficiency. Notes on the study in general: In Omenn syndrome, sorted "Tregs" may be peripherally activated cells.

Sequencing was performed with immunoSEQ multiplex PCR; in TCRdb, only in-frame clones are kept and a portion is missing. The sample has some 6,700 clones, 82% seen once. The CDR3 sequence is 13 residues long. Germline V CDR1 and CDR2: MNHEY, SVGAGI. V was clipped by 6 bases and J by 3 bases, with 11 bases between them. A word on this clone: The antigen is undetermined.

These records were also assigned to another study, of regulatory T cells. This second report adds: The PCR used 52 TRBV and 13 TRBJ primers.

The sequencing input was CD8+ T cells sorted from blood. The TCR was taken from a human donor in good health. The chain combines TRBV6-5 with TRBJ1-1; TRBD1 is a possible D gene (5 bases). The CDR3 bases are TGTGCCAGCAGGGGACTGGGTGACACTGAAGCTTTCTTT. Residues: CASRGLGDTEAFF.